Listed here are 22 T cell receptor beta chains from one sample, sequenced in a study of blood T cell repertoires in COVID-19. Clones were read by immunoSEQ multiplex PCR, and TCRdb kept only the in-frame ones, dropping some. The data show some 250,000 clones, over 70% seen once. Sequenced material: peripheral blood. All receptors derive from an elderly man with acute or convalescent COVID-19.

CDR3 sequence (DNA): TGTGCCAGCAGCCAAGACAGGGTTGAGCAGTTCTTC. This translates into CASSQDRVEQFF. The rearrangement uses TRBV3-1 (or the pseudogene TRBV3-2) and TRBJ2-1; D may be TRBD1 (5 bases). The germline V gene encodes CDR1 LGHDT and CDR2 YNNKEL (reference sequence). The V gene lost 0 bases and the J gene lost 9 bases, with 6 bases spanning the gap. The CDR3 covers 12 residues.

This clone appeared once. The genes are TRBV5-5 and TRBJ1-6; the D is unclear. The germline V gene encodes CDR1 SGHKS and CDR2 YYEKEE (reference sequence). V gave up 6 bases and J gave up 8 bases, with 12 bases separating them. This CDR3 comprises 13 residues. This chain's CDR3 is CASNPGADSPLHF. DNA for the CDR3: TGTGCCAGCAACCCGGGTGCGGATTCACCCCTCCACTTT.

This chain joins TRBV7-2 and TRBJ2-7; 10 nucleotides match TRBD2. CDR1 SGHTA and CDR2 FQGNSA come from the germline V gene. The V segment lost 2 bases and the J segment 6 bases; nucleotides outside the gene matches: 7. The CDR3 spans 15 residues. CDR3 sequence reads: CASSLIAGGTVEQYF. The DNA of the CDR3 is TGTGCCAGCAGCTTAATAGCGGGAGGCACGGTCGAGCAGTACTTC.

This clone appeared a single time. This chain connects TRBV5-1 to TRBJ1-4, with D maybe TRBD1 (6 bases). This CDR3 comprises 17 residues. Trimming removed 3 bases from V and 0 bases from J, with 15 bases in between. The germline V gene encodes CDR1 SGHRS and CDR2 YFSETQ. In nucleotides, the CDR3 is TGCGCCAGCAGCTCCGAAGCACAGGGAGCAACTAATGAAAAACTGTTTTTT. The encoded protein is CASSSEAQGATNEKLFF.

The chain recombines TRBV19 with TRBJ2-1; 11 bases line up with TRBD1. The CDR3 runs 18 residues. Germline loops: CDR1 LNHDA, CDR2 SQIVND (reference sequence). V was pared by 4 bases and J by 6 bases, with 14 bases of the junction left unmatched. The CDR3: CASSRGQGELGYFNEQFF. CDR3 in DNA: TGTGCCAGTAGTAGGGGACAGGGGGAGTTAGGGTATTTCAATGAGCAGTTCTTC.

V gene TRBV6-5 combines with J gene TRBJ1-4; D is unclear. Looked up from germline, CDR1 is MNHEY and CDR2 is SVGAGI. The CDR3 has 15 amino acids. V lost 0 bases to trimming and J lost 5 bases, with 10 bases between them. The CDR3 protein is CASSYSAGGNEKLFF. For the CDR3, the DNA is TGTGCCAGCAGTTACTCGGCGGGAGGGAATGAAAAACTGTTTTTT.

This clone was detected once. CDR3 nucleotide sequence: TGTGCCAGCAGTTCCAGGGGCGGCTCCTACGAGCAGTACTTC. Its translation: CASSSRGGSYEQYF. This chain connects TRBV28 to TRBJ2-7; D might be TRBD1 (6 bases). The V end was cut by 4 bases, the J end by 0 bases, with 10 bases between. The CDR3 consists of 14 residues. The germline V gene encodes CDR1 MDHEN and CDR2 SYDVKM.

The chain employs TRBV7-2 and TRBJ1-4; the match to TRBD1 covers 8 bases. Trimming cost V 5 bases and J 5 bases; bases outside gene matches: 1. This CDR3 region has 13 residues. Looked up from germline, CDR1 is SGHTA and CDR2 is FQGNSA. Written as DNA, the CDR3 is TGTGCCAGCAGCACAGGGGGGAATGAAAAACTGTTTTTT. Translated, it gives CASSTGGNEKLFF.

The chain employs TRBV6-5 and TRBJ1-1, with D possibly being TRBD1 (6 bases). Trimming removed 5 bases from V and 0 bases from J, with 10 bases in between. The CDR3 has 14 amino acids. The germline V gene encodes CDR1 MNHEY and CDR2 SVGAGI. The CDR3 coding sequence is TGTGCCAGCAGTACAGGGTCCTTGAACACTGAAGCTTTCTTT. This translates into CASSTGSLNTEAFF.

The chain couples TRBV7-9 to TRBJ2-1, with 12 bases fitting TRBD2. This CDR3 spans 16 amino acids. Germline V gives CDR1 SEHNR, CDR2 FQNEAQ (reference sequence). V trimming: 5 bases; J trimming: 7 bases; junction bases outside the gene matches: 9. CDR3 nucleotides: TGTGCCAGCAGCGACCTCCCTAGCGGGGGGGCGAATGAGCAGTTCTTC. Translating it yields CASSDLPSGGANEQFF.

The chain recombines TRBV5-1 with TRBJ2-7; 9 bases line up with TRBD2. The trim removed 4 bases at V and 3 bases at J, leaving 8 bases unmatched. This CDR3 contains 15 residues. From germline, CDR1 is SGHRS and CDR2 YFSETQ. Here the CDR3 DNA reads TGCGCCAGCAGCGATGGACTAGCGCCCGACTACGAGCAGTACTTC. It codes for CASSDGLAPDYEQYF.

J is TRBJ1-2 and V is TRBV6-4; 10 nucleotides agree with TRBD1. This CDR3 comprises 19 residues. The V and J ends lost 5 bases and 4 bases, in that order; junction bases with no gene match: 19. Germline CDR1 and CDR2: MRHNA and SNTAGT. CDR3 DNA sequence: TGTGCCAGCAGTAAAGGCTCGGGACAGGGGCTCCAACGGGGCTATGGCTACACCTTC. Its protein is CASSKGSGQGLQRGYGYTF.

The CDR3 spells CASSLDRGGELFF. The CDR3 DNA reads TGTGCCAGCAGCTTAGACCGGGGCGGGGAGCTGTTTTTT. The chain employs TRBV7-8 and TRBJ2-2, with D perhaps TRBD2 (5 bases). The V and J ends lost 1 base and 7 bases respectively, with 7 bases between them. The CDR3 spans 13 residues. Per germline, CDR1 SGHVS and CDR2 FQNEAQ.

The chain has TRBV2 and TRBJ2-2; TRBD1 matches 8 bases. CDR3 length: 14 residues. Germline V lookup: CDR1 SNHLY, CDR2 FYNNEI. With 5 bases clipped from V and 7 bases from J, the junction kept 6 bases outside the gene matches. The CDR3 reads CASSPGQAVGELFF. The CDR3 nucleotides are TGTGCCAGCAGTCCGGGACAGGCTGTCGGGGAGCTGTTTTTT.

The rearrangement joins TRBV5-1 to TRBJ2-2; D is possibly TRBD2 (5 bases). The CDR3 extends over 15 amino acids. V shed 0 bases and J shed 7 bases, with 13 bases lying between them. CDR1 is SGHRS and CDR2 is YFSETQ in the germline V gene. The CDR3 sequence: CASSLAFVAGGELFF. The CDR3, as DNA: TGCGCCAGCAGCTTGGCCTTTGTCGCGGGCGGGGAGCTGTTTTTT.

The gene calls are TRBV30 and TRBJ2-1, with TRBD2 as a possible D gene (6 bases). V lost 2 bases, J lost 4 bases, and 15 bases lay in between. Germline assignment: CDR1 GTSNPN and CDR2 SVGIG (reference sequence). This CDR3 comprises 15 residues. CDR3 in DNA: TGTGCCTGGAGTCCCATCCTAGCGCTATACAATGAGCAGTTCTTC. This gives the protein CAWSPILALYNEQFF.

The CDR3 reads CASSQSYSHSATGELFF. The CDR3 DNA follows: TGCGCCAGCAGTCAATCTTACAGCCACTCGGCCACCGGGGAGCTGTTTTTT. This chain joins TRBV23-1 and TRBJ2-2; D not resolved. TRBV23-1 is noted as an ORF with a role that remains uncertain. There are 17 residues in the CDR3. Trimming removed 0 bases at V and 4 bases at J, with 15 bases between.

The genes are TRBV6-5 and TRBJ1-2; maybe TRBD1 (5 bases). V lost 6 bases and J 4 bases, leaving 9 bases between the germline ends. The CDR3 is made up of 12 amino acids. Germline CDR1 is MNHEY and CDR2 is SVGAGI. CDR3 amino acids: CASRDTRYGYTF. The CDR3 DNA is TGTGCCAGCAGGGACACCCGCTATGGCTACACCTTC.

J is TRBJ2-7 and V is TRBV14; D gene uncertain. The CDR3 totals 13 residues. Germline V CDR1 and CDR2: SGHDN, FVKESK. Trimming shortened V by 4 bases and J by 1 base, and 8 bases separated the two germline ends. Written as DNA, the CDR3 is TGTGCCAGCAGCCCGTCGCGATCCTACGAGCAGTACTTC. As protein: CASSPSRSYEQYF.

This clone was counted a single time. The rearrangement uses TRBV5-1 and TRBJ1-6; 7 bases align to TRBD1. There are 14 residues in the CDR3. The trim removed 4 bases at V and 3 bases at J, leaving 1 base unmatched. The germline V gene encodes CDR1 SGHRS and CDR2 YFSETQ. The CDR3 DNA reads as TGCGCCAGCAGCGGGACAGTCTATAATTCACCCCTCCACTTT. It codes for CASSGTVYNSPLHF.

The chain carries TRBV19 and TRBJ2-2, with D possibly TRBD1 on 6 matching bases. In germline, CDR1 is LNHDA, CDR2 SQIVND (reference sequence). This CDR3 is 16 amino acids long. The V end lost 3 bases, the J end lost 1 base, and 12 bases lay between the germline ends. The CDR3 DNA sequence: TGTGCCAGTAGTATCTCTCTGACAGGGAACACCGGGGAGCTGTTTTTT. Protein: CASSISLTGNTGELFF.

The sample holds one count of this clone. This chain links TRBV15 with TRBJ2-5, with D perhaps matching TRBD1 (5 bases). The V end was cut by 5 bases, the J end by 4 bases, with 14 bases between. Germline V gene sequence: CDR1 LNHNV, CDR2 YYDKDF (reference sequence). This CDR3 has 14 residues. In DNA form, the CDR3 reads TGTGCCACCAGCTCAGGCAGGGTCGTAGAGACCCAGTACTTC. Protein: CATSSGRVVETQYF.